These T cell receptor beta chains were read from a single sample in a study of T cells after yellow fever vaccination. TCRdb itself ran the 5' RACE reads through MiXCR, one entry per CDR3 protein. The data hold about 320,000 distinct CDR3 sequences, with approximately 4.5% observed a single time. Source: PBMCs, taken 15 days after the yellow fever booster vaccination. Source of these receptors: a man in his late teens or twenties who received the YFV17D yellow fever vaccine. Both conserved end residues are part of each CDR3. Each record gives: D gene, clone size, J gene, V gene, CDR3 protein, CDR3 DNA. D genes are given only for firm matches. Expanded clones are given a class, and other clones once, few, many or no size at all.

D gene: -
clone size: many
J gene: TRBJ2-7
V gene: TRBV5-5
CDR3 protein: CASSLNSAYEQYF
CDR3 DNA: TGTGCCAGCAGCTTGAACAGTGCCTACGAGCAGTACTTC

D gene: -
clone size: -
J gene: TRBJ2-4
V gene: TRBV12-3/TRBV12-4
CDR3 protein: CASTKTGNIQYF
CDR3 DNA: TGTGCCAGCACCAAGACGGGAAACATTCAGTACTTC

D gene: TRBD2
clone size: many
J gene: TRBJ2-5
V gene: TRBV7-7
CDR3 protein: CASSWTSGEQETQYF
CDR3 DNA: TGTGCTAGCAGCTGGACTAGCGGGGAACAAGAGACCCAGTACTTC

D gene: -
clone size: many
J gene: TRBJ2-5
V gene: TRBV21-1
CDR3 protein: CASGLRGPNLTQYF
CDR3 DNA: TGTGCCAGCGGCCTCCGAGGCCCTAATCTGACCCAGTACTTC

D gene: TRBD2
clone size: few
J gene: TRBJ2-3
V gene: TRBV5-1
CDR3 protein: CASSTGLAGDTDTQYF
CDR3 DNA: TGCGCCAGCAGCACCGGACTAGCGGGAGACACAGATACGCAGTATTTT

D gene: -
clone size: few
J gene: TRBJ1-6
V gene: TRBV5-5
CDR3 protein: CASSPRGPGLSPLHF
CDR3 DNA: TGTGCCAGCAGCCCCCGTGGGCCAGGGCTTTCACCCCTCCACTTT

D gene: -
clone size: -
J gene: TRBJ2-5
V gene: TRBV12-3/TRBV12-4
CDR3 protein: CASSSLSIQETQYF
CDR3 DNA: TGTGCCAGCAGTTCTCTCTCTATCCAAGAGACCCAGTACTTC

D gene: TRBD1
clone size: -
J gene: TRBJ1-2
V gene: TRBV7-2
CDR3 protein: CASSRQGADYGYTF
CDR3 DNA: TGTGCCAGCAGCCGACAGGGGGCGGACTATGGCTACACCTTC

D gene: -
clone size: many
J gene: TRBJ2-7
V gene: TRBV7-3
CDR3 protein: CASSLGLGYEQYF
CDR3 DNA: TGTGCCAGCAGCCTGGGCCTTGGCTACGAGCAGTACTTC

D gene: -
clone size: -
J gene: TRBJ2-4
V gene: TRBV4-2
CDR3 protein: CASSQGVDSRGTKNIQYF
CDR3 DNA: TGTGCCAGCAGCCAAGGGGTAGACTCCCGGGGGACCAAAAACATTCAGTACTTC

D gene: -
clone size: -
J gene: TRBJ1-6
V gene: TRBV4-3
CDR3 protein: CASSQEGARSPLHF
CDR3 DNA: TGCGCCAGCAGCCAAGAGGGGGCCCGATCACCCCTCCACTTT

D gene: -
clone size: few
J gene: TRBJ1-1
V gene: TRBV4-3
CDR3 protein: CASSQERRATEAFF
CDR3 DNA: TGCGCCAGCAGCCAAGAGCGGCGGGCCACTGAAGCTTTCTTT

D gene: TRBD1
clone size: -
J gene: TRBJ1-6
V gene: TRBV3-1
CDR3 protein: CASSLMGQQDSPLHF
CDR3 DNA: TGTGCCAGCAGCCTAATGGGACAGCAGGATTCACCCCTCCACTTT

D gene: -
clone size: many
J gene: TRBJ2-2
V gene: TRBV20-1
CDR3 protein: CSARGPNTGELFF
CDR3 DNA: TGCAGTGCTAGGGGGCCGAACACCGGGGAGCTGTTTTTT

D gene: TRBD1
clone size: many
J gene: TRBJ1-2
V gene: TRBV9
CDR3 protein: CASSAGGPTNYGYTF
CDR3 DNA: TGTGCCAGCAGCGCAGGGGGACCGACTAACTATGGCTACACCTTC

D gene: -
clone size: -
J gene: TRBJ2-7
V gene: TRBV10-3
CDR3 protein: CVISETFPGLASNEQYF
CDR3 DNA: TGTGTCATCAGTGAAACTTTCCCGGGACTGGCATCCAACGAGCAGTACTTC

D gene: -
clone size: many
J gene: TRBJ2-1
V gene: TRBV7-3
CDR3 protein: CASSFGGEQFF
CDR3 DNA: TGTGCCAGCAGCTTCGGCGGCGAGCAGTTCTTC

D gene: -
clone size: few
J gene: TRBJ2-7
V gene: TRBV20-1
CDR3 protein: CSAPDPLTYEQYF
CDR3 DNA: TGCAGTGCCCCGGACCCTTTAACCTACGAGCAGTACTTC

D gene: TRBD2
clone size: few
J gene: TRBJ2-3
V gene: TRBV5-5
CDR3 protein: CASSLWGGSVTTDTQYF
CDR3 DNA: TGTGCCAGCAGCTTGTGGGGCGGGAGCGTTACGACAGATACGCAGTATTTT

D gene: TRBD1
clone size: many
J gene: TRBJ1-5
V gene: TRBV7-9
CDR3 protein: CASSPDRGTQPQHF
CDR3 DNA: TGTGCCAGCAGCCCGGACAGGGGAACCCAGCCCCAGCATTTT

D gene: TRBD2
clone size: few
J gene: TRBJ2-2
V gene: TRBV6-6
CDR3 protein: CASNPGGTGELFF
CDR3 DNA: TGTGCCAGCAACCCGGGGGGCACCGGGGAGCTGTTTTTT

D gene: -
clone size: -
J gene: TRBJ2-5
V gene: TRBV7-2
CDR3 protein: CASSLQGGAGETQYF
CDR3 DNA: TGTGCCAGCAGCTTACAAGGGGGCGCGGGGGAGACCCAGTACTTC

D gene: -
clone size: few
J gene: TRBJ2-6
V gene: TRBV5-1
CDR3 protein: CASSLHRAGANVLTF
CDR3 DNA: TGCGCCAGCAGCTTGCATAGGGCTGGGGCCAACGTCCTGACTTTC

D gene: -
clone size: many
J gene: TRBJ2-3
V gene: TRBV5-1
CDR3 protein: CASSYQGTSTDTQYF
CDR3 DNA: TGCGCCAGCAGCTACCAGGGAACTAGCACAGATACGCAGTATTTT

D gene: -
clone size: many
J gene: TRBJ1-3
V gene: TRBV29-1
CDR3 protein: CSVGTSGNTIYF
CDR3 DNA: TGCAGCGTTGGAACCTCTGGAAACACCATATATTTT

D gene: -
clone size: many
J gene: TRBJ1-6
V gene: TRBV7-9
CDR3 protein: CASSFSGVSNSPLHF
CDR3 DNA: TGTGCCAGCAGCTTTTCAGGGGTCTCTAATTCACCCCTCCACTTT

D gene: TRBD1
clone size: many
J gene: TRBJ1-1
V gene: TRBV4-3
CDR3 protein: CASSQDPTGDVTAFF
CDR3 DNA: TGCGCCAGCAGCCAAGACCCGACAGGGGATGTAACAGCTTTCTTT

D gene: -
clone size: -
J gene: TRBJ1-2
V gene: TRBV7-9
CDR3 protein: CASSFGWSSNYGYTF
CDR3 DNA: TGTGCCAGCAGCTTCGGATGGTCCTCTAACTATGGCTACACCTTC

D gene: -
clone size: few
J gene: TRBJ1-1
V gene: TRBV12-3/TRBV12-4
CDR3 protein: CASSFRQESEAFF
CDR3 DNA: TGTGCCAGCAGTTTTCGTCAGGAATCTGAAGCTTTCTTT

D gene: TRBD1
clone size: many
J gene: TRBJ1-1
V gene: TRBV27
CDR3 protein: CASSSGGYTEAFF
CDR3 DNA: TGTGCCAGCAGTTCAGGGGGATACACTGAAGCTTTCTTT

D gene: -
clone size: many
J gene: TRBJ1-5
V gene: TRBV25-1
CDR3 protein: CASSEDSEYSNQPQHF
CDR3 DNA: TGTGCCAGCAGTGAGGACAGTGAGTATAGCAATCAGCCCCAGCATTTT

D gene: -
clone size: few
J gene: TRBJ2-5
V gene: TRBV4-1
CDR3 protein: CASSQEDRPQETQYF
CDR3 DNA: TGCGCCAGCAGCCAAGAAGACAGGCCTCAAGAGACCCAGTACTTC

D gene: -
clone size: few
J gene: TRBJ2-7
V gene: TRBV5-1
CDR3 protein: CASSLTGTTPAYEQYF
CDR3 DNA: TGCGCCAGCAGCTTGACGGGTACTACGCCGGCCTACGAGCAGTACTTC

D gene: -
clone size: -
J gene: TRBJ1-5
V gene: TRBV7-9
CDR3 protein: CASRAGGNQPQHF
CDR3 DNA: TGTGCCAGCAGGGCAGGGGGCAATCAGCCCCAGCATTTT

D gene: TRBD2
clone size: many
J gene: TRBJ2-5
V gene: TRBV4-1
CDR3 protein: CASSQDRASGGVETQYF
CDR3 DNA: TGCGCCAGCAGCCAAGATCGTGCTAGCGGGGGGGTAGAGACCCAGTACTTC

D gene: -
clone size: many
J gene: TRBJ1-3
V gene: TRBV18
CDR3 protein: CASSPTGFGNTIYF
CDR3 DNA: TGTGCCAGCTCACCAACGGGATTTGGAAACACCATATATTTT

D gene: -
clone size: few
J gene: TRBJ1-2
V gene: TRBV20-1
CDR3 protein: CSAHLLGTENYGYTF
CDR3 DNA: TGCAGTGCCCACCTTCTGGGGACGGAAAACTATGGCTACACCTTC

D gene: TRBD2
clone size: many
J gene: TRBJ2-3
V gene: TRBV6-5
CDR3 protein: CASSYSRPGGAHGTDTQYF
CDR3 DNA: TGTGCCAGCAGTTACTCTCGGCCGGGGGGGGCGCATGGCACAGATACGCAGTATTTT

D gene: TRBD2
clone size: few
J gene: TRBJ2-5
V gene: TRBV7-2
CDR3 protein: CASSSGLAGGPWETQYF
CDR3 DNA: TGTGCCAGCAGCTCGGGACTAGCGGGGGGGCCTTGGGAGACCCAGTACTTC

D gene: -
clone size: many
J gene: TRBJ1-6
V gene: TRBV12-3/TRBV12-4
CDR3 protein: CASRRGQYNSPLHF
CDR3 DNA: TGTGCCAGCAGACGAGGACAGTATAATTCACCCCTCCACTTT

D gene: TRBD1
clone size: few
J gene: TRBJ2-3
V gene: TRBV3-1
CDR3 protein: CASSQDLEDRGTDTQYF
CDR3 DNA: TGTGCCAGCAGCCAAGATTTAGAGGACAGGGGGACAGATACGCAGTATTTT

D gene: TRBD2
clone size: -
J gene: TRBJ2-1
V gene: TRBV4-2
CDR3 protein: CASSQGLAGLNEQFF
CDR3 DNA: TGTGCCAGCAGCCAGGGACTAGCGGGACTCAATGAGCAGTTCTTC

D gene: -
clone size: many
J gene: TRBJ2-7
V gene: TRBV9
CDR3 protein: CASSADVSRAYEQYF
CDR3 DNA: TGTGCCAGCAGCGCGGACGTCAGCCGGGCCTACGAGCAGTACTTC

D gene: -
clone size: few
J gene: TRBJ2-1
V gene: TRBV19
CDR3 protein: CASSIVGPRGDHEQFF
CDR3 DNA: TGTGCCAGTAGTATAGTAGGGCCGCGGGGAGACCATGAGCAGTTCTTC

D gene: -
clone size: once
J gene: TRBJ2-3
V gene: TRBV27
CDR3 protein: CASSSQAVGTQYF
CDR3 DNA: TGTGCCAGCAGTTCACAAGCGGTGGGCACGCAGTATTTT

D gene: -
clone size: few
J gene: TRBJ2-1
V gene: TRBV4-3
CDR3 protein: CASSQGLARRYNEQFF
CDR3 DNA: TGCGCCAGCAGCCAAGGTCTGGCGCGACGTTACAATGAGCAGTTCTTC

D gene: -
clone size: many
J gene: TRBJ1-2
V gene: TRBV20-1
CDR3 protein: CSAGAGYGYTF
CDR3 DNA: TGCAGTGCTGGAGCGGGCTATGGCTACACCTTC

D gene: TRBD2
clone size: many
J gene: TRBJ2-3
V gene: TRBV7-2
CDR3 protein: CASSLGTSATDTQYF
CDR3 DNA: TGTGCCAGCAGCTTGGGGACTAGCGCCACAGATACGCAGTATTTT

D gene: -
clone size: -
J gene: TRBJ2-2
V gene: TRBV24-1
CDR3 protein: CATSDPRRGAGELFF
CDR3 DNA: TGTGCCACCAGTGATCCTCGGAGGGGTGCCGGGGAGCTGTTTTTT

D gene: -
clone size: -
J gene: TRBJ2-7
V gene: TRBV5-1
CDR3 protein: CASGDGNYEQYF
CDR3 DNA: TGCGCCAGCGGCGACGGAAACTACGAGCAGTACTTC

D gene: -
clone size: -
J gene: TRBJ1-1
V gene: TRBV20-1
CDR3 protein: CSARDNGQRNWWGAFF
CDR3 DNA: TGCAGTGCTAGGGATAACGGACAGAGAAACTGGTGGGGGGCTTTCTTT

D gene: TRBD1
clone size: many
J gene: TRBJ1-2
V gene: TRBV20-1
CDR3 protein: CSARDARGPGYTF
CDR3 DNA: TGCAGTGCTAGAGATGCGAGGGGGCCCGGCTACACCTTC